Below, one T cell receptor beta chain is given with its context. What it binds is not known. The source of the sample is a study of CXCR3-negative and CXCR3-positive naive CD8 T cells. Study outcomes and limitations: Both naive subsets, CXCR3-negative and CXCR3-positive, displayed similar TRBV-TRBJ usage, unlike memory cells. Against CXCR3-negative naive cells, CXCR3-positive naive cells showed more hydrophobic TRB CDR3s.

CD45RO-CCR7+CD27+CD95- was the phenotype of naive CD8+ T cells. CDR1 and CDR2 (germline): SEHNR, FQNEAQ (reference sequence). CDR3 length: 14 amino acids. TRB cDNA libraries were made by UMI-labeled 5' RACE. TCRdb reprocessed the 5' RACE reads, with one entry per CDR3 protein and no DNA. This sample's table has about 62,000 distinct CDR3 sequences. V gene TRBV7-9 combines with J gene TRBJ1-1; TCRdb calls TRBD1, which cannot be checked without DNA. The TCR was taken from a human donor in good health. Some clones in this sample may be carry-over from other donors' samples. The sample taken for sequencing was naive CXCR3- CD8+ T cells from blood. Subset meaning: CD45RO-CCR7+CD27+CD95- naive CD8+ T cells lacking CXCR3 (TNR3-). This chain's CDR3 is CASSFTGEYTEAFF. Together with reference TRBV7-9 and TRBJ1-1, the CDR3 gives the full variable domain: DTGVSQNPRHKITKRGQNVTFRCDPISEHNRLYWYRQTLGQGPEFLTYFQNEAQLEKSRLLSDRFSAERPKGSFSTLEIQRTEQGDSAMYLCASSFTGEYTEAFFGQGTRLTVV.